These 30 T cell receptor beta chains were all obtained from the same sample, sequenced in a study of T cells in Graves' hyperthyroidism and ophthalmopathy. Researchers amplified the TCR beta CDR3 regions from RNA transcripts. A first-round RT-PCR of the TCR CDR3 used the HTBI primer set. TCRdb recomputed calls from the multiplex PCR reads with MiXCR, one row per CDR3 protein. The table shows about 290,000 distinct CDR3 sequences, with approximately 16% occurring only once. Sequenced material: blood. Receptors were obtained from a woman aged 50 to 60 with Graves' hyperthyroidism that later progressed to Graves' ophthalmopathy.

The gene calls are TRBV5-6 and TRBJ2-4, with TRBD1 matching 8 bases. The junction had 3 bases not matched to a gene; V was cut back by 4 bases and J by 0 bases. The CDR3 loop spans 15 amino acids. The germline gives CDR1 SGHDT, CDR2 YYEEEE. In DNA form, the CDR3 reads TGTGCCAGCAGCCTTCAGGGGGCAGCCAAAAACATTCAGTACTTC. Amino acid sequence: CASSLQGAAKNIQYF.

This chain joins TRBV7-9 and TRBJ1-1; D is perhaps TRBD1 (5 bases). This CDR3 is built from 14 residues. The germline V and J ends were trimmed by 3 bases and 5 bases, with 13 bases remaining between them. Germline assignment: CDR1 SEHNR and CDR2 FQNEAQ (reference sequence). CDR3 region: CASSFSDGGTEAFF. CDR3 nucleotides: TGTGCCAGCAGCTTTTCGGATGGGGGAACTGAAGCTTTCTTT. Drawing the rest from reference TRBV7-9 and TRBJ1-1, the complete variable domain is DTGVSQNPRHKITKRGQNVTFRCDPISEHNRLYWYRQTLGQGPEFLTYFQNEAQLEKSRLLSDRFSAERPKGSFSTLEIQRTEQGDSAMYLCASSFSDGGTEAFFGQGTRLTVV.

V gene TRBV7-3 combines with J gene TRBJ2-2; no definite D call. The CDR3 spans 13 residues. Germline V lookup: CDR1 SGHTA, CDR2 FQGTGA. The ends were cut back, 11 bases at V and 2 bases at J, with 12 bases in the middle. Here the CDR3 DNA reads TGTGCCTTCTCCGGGTTTAACACCGGGGAGCTGTTTTTT. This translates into CAFSGFNTGELFF.

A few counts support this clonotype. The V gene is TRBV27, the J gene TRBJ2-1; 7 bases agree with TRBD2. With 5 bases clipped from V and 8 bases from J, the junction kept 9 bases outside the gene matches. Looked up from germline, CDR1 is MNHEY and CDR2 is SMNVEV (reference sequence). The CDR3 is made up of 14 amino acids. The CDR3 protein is CASSPGLVGDEQFF. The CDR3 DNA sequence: TGTGCCAGCAGTCCCGGACTAGTGGGCGATGAGCAGTTCTTC.

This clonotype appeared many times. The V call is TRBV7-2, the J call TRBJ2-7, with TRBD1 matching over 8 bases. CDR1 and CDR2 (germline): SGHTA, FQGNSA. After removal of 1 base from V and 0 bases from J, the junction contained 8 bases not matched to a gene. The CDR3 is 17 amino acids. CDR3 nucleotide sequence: TGTGCCAGCAGCTTAGGGCGGACAGGGTACCCCTCCTACGAGCAGTACTTC. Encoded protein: CASSLGRTGYPSYEQYF.

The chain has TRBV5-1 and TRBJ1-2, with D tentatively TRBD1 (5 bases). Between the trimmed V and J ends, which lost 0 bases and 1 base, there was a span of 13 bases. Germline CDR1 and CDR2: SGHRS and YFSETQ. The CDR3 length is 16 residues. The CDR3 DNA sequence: TGCGCCAGCAGCTTGGGCACTCAGGGTTTTAACTATGGCTACACCTTC. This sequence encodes CASSLGTQGFNYGYTF.

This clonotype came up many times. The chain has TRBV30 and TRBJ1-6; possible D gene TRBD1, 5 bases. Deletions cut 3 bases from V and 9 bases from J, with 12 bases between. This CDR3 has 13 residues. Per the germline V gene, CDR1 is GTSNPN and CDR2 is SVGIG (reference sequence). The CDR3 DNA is TGTGCCTGGAGACGTCAGGGCGGTTCACCCCTCCACTTT. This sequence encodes CAWRRQGGSPLHF.

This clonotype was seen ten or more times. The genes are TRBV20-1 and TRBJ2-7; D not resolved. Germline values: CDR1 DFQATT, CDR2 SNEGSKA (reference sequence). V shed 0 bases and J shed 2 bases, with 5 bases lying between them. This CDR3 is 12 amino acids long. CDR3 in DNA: TGCAGTGCTAGAGATCCTACCTACGAGCAGTACTTC. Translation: CSARDPTYEQYF.

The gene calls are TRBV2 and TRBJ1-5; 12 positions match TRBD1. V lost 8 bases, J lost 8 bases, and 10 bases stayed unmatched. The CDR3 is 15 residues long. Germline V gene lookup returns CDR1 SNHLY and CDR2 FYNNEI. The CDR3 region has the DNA TGTGCCAGCGCCACCGAAGGGACAGGGGGCGAGCCCCAGCATTTT. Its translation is CASATEGTGGEPQHF.

The CDR3 nucleotides are TGTGCCAGCAGCTCCGCCTTTAGCGGGAGCACAGATACGCAGTATTTT. Its translation: CASSSAFSGSTDTQYF. The chain uses TRBV11-2 and TRBJ2-3; 7 bases are a match to TRBD2. Germline CDR1 reads SGHAT; CDR2 reads FQNNGV. The V and J ends lost 4 bases and 0 bases, in that order; junction bases with no gene match: 7. The CDR3 has 16 residues. Full variable domain (missing parts from reference TRBV11-2 and TRBJ2-3): EAGVAQSPRYKIIEKRQSVAFWCNPISGHATLYWYQQILGQGPKLLIQFQNNGVVDDSQLPKDRFSAERLKGVDSTLKIQPAKLEDSAVYLCASSSAFSGSTDTQYFGPGTRLTVL.

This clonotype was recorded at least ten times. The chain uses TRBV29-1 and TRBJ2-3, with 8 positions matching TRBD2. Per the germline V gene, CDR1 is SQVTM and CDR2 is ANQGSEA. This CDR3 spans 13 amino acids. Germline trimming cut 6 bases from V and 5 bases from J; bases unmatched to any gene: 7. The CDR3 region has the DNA TGCAGCGTAAAGCGGGAGTTAGAAGATACGCAGTATTTT. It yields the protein CSVKRELEDTQYF.

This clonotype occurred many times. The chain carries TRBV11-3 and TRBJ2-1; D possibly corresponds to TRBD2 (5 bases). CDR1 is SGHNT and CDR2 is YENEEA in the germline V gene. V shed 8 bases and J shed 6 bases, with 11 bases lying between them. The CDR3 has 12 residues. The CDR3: CASGQEANEQFF. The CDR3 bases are TGTGCCAGCGGGCAGGAGGCCAATGAGCAGTTCTTC.

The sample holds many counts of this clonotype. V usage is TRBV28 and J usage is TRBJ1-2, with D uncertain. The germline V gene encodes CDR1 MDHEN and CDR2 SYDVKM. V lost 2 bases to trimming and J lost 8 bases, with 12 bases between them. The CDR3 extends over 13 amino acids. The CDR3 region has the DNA TGTGCCAGCAGTTTACAGGAACGGAGGGGCTACACCTTC. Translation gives CASSLQERRGYTF.

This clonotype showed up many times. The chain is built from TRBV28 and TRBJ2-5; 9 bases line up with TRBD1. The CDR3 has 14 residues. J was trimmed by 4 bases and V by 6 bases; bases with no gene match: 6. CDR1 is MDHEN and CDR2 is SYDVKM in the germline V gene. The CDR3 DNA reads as TGTGCCAGCAGCTCGGGACAGGGCCTAGAGACCCAGTACTTC. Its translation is CASSSGQGLETQYF.

The CDR3 bases are TGCGCCAGCAGCGTCTCACTAGGAGACGAGCAGTACTTC. This sequence encodes CASSVSLGDEQYF. The chain is built from TRBV10-1 and TRBJ2-7; maybe TRBD2 (5 bases). Trimming took off 6 bases at V and 5 bases at J, with 14 bases between the two ends. The CDR3 has 13 amino acids. CDR1 and CDR2 (germline): WNHNN, SYGVQD (reference sequence).

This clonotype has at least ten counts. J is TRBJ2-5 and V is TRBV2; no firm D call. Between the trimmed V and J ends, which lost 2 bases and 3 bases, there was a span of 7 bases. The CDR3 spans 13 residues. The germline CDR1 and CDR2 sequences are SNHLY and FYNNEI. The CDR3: CASSERWEETQYF. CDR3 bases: TGTGCCAGCAGTGAAAGGTGGGAAGAGACCCAGTACTTC.

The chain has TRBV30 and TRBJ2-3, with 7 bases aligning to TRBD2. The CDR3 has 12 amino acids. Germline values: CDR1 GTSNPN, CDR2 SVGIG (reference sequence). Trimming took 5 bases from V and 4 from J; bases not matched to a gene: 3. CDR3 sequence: CAWGGGADTQYF. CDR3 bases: TGTGCCTGGGGGGGGGGGGCAGATACGCAGTATTTT. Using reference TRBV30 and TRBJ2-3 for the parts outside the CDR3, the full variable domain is SQTIHQWPATLVQPVGSPLSLECTVEGTSNPNLYWYRQAAGRGLQLLFYSVGIGQISSEVPQNLSASRPQDRQFILSSKKLLLSDSGFYLCAWGGGADTQYFGPGTRLTVL.

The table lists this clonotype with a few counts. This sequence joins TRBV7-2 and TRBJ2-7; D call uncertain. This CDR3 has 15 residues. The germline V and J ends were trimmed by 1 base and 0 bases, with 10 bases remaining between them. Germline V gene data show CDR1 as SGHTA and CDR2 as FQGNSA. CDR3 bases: TGTGCCAGCAGCTTAGTAGTTGGCATCTCCTACGAGCAGTACTTC. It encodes CASSLVVGISYEQYF. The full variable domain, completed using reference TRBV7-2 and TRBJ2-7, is GAGVSQSPSNKVTEKGKDVELRCDPISGHTALYWYRQSLGQGLEFLIYFQGNSAPDKSGLPSDRFSAERTGGSVSTLTIQRTQQEDSAVYLCASSLVVGISYEQYFGPGTRLTVT.

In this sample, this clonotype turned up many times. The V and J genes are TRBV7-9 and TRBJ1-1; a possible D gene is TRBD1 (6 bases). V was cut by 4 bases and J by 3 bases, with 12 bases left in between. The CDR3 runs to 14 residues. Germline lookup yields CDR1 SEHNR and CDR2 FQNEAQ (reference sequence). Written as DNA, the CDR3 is TGTGCCAGCAGCTCCCAGTCAGGGGACACTGAAGCTTTCTTT. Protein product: CASSSQSGDTEAFF.

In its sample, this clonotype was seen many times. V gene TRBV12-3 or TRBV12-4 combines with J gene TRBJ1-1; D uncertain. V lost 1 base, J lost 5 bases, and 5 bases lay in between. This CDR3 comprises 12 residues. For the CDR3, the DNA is TGTGCCAGCAGTTTAGTGGGTACTGAAGCTTTCTTT. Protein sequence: CASSLVGTEAFF.

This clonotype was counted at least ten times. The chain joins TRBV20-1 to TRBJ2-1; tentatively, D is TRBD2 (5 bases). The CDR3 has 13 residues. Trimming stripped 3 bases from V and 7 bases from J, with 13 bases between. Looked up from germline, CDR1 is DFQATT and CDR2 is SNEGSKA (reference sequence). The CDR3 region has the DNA TGCAGTGCTAGTGGCAGCCGAGGGAATGAGCAGTTCTTC. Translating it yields CSASGSRGNEQFF.

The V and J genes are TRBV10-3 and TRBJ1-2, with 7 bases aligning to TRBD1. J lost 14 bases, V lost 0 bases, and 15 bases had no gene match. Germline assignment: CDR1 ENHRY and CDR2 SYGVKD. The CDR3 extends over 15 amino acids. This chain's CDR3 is CAISESSVFGTVTTF. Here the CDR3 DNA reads TGTGCCATCAGTGAGTCGTCGGTGTTTGGGACAGTGACTACCTTC.

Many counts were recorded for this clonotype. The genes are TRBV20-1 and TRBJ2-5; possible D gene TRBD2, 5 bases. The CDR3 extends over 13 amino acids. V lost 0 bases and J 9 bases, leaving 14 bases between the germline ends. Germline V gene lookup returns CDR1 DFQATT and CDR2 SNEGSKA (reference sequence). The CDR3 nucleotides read TGCAGTGCTAGAGATTCCCCCGGGGAAGCCCAGTACTTC. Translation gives CSARDSPGEAQYF.

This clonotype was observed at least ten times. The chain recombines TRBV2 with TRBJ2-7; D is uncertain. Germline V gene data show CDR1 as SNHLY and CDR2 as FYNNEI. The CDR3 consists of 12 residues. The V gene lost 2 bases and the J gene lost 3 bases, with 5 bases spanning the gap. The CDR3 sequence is CASSEYSYEQYF. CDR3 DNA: TGTGCCAGCAGTGAATACAGCTACGAGCAGTACTTC.

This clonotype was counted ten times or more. The CDR3 here is CASSSSDRATWENTQYF. DNA of the CDR3: TGTGCCAGCAGTTCATCCGACAGGGCGACGTGGGAAAATACGCAGTATTTT. This rearrangement joins TRBV28 to TRBJ2-3; 7 nucleotides line up with TRBD1. Germline CDR1 is MDHEN and CDR2 is SYDVKM. Trimming removed 4 bases from V and 7 bases from J; junction bases left unmatched: 17. The CDR3 runs to 17 residues.

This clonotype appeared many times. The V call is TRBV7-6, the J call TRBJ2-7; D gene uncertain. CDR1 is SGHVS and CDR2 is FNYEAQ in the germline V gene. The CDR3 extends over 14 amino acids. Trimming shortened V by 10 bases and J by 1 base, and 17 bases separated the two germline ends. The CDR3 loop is CAKIGPAYSYEQYF. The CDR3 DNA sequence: TGTGCCAAAATAGGACCGGCCTATTCCTACGAGCAGTACTTC. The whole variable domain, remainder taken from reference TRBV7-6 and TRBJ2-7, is GAGVSQSPRYKVTKRGQDVALRCDPISGHVSLYWYRQALGQGPEFLTYFNYEAQQDKSGLPNDRFSAERPEGSISTLTIQRTEQRDSAMYRCAKIGPAYSYEQYFGPGTRLTVT.

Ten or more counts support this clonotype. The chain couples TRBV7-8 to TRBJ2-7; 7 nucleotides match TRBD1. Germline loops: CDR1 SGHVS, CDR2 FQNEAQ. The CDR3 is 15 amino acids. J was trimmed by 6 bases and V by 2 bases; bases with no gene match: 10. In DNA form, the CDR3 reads TGTGCCAGCAGCTTACCGGACAGGCCCATGGGCGAGCAGTACTTC. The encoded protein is CASSLPDRPMGEQYF.

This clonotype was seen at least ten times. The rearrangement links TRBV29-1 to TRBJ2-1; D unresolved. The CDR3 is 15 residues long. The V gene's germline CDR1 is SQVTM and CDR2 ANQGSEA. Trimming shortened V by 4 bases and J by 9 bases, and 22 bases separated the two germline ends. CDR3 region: CSVGGDPPTYVEQFF. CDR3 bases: TGCAGCGTTGGAGGAGATCCTCCCACCTACGTTGAGCAGTTCTTC.

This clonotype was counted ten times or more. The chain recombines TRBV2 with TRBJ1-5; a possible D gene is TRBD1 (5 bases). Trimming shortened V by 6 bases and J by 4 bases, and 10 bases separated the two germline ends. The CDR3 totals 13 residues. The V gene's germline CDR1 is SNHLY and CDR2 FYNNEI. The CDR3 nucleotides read TGTGCCAGCAGAGGACAAGTTAATCAGCCCCAGCATTTT. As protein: CASRGQVNQPQHF. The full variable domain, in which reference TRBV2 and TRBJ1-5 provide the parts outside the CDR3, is EPEVTQTPSHQVTQMGQEVILRCVPISNHLYFYWYRQILGQKVEFLVSFYNNEISEKSEIFDDQFSVERPDGSNFTLKIRSTKLEDSAMYFCASRGQVNQPQHFGDGTRLSIL.

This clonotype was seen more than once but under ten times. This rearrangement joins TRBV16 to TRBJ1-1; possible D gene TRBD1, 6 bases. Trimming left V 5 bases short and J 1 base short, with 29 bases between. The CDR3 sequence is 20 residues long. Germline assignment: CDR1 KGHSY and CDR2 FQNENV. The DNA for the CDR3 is TGTGCCAGCAGCACATCGGGATGGAAATCCAGGCAGGGGACGAACACTGAAGCTTTCTTT. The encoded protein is CASSTSGWKSRQGTNTEAFF.